A single sample gave rise to the 6 T cell receptor beta chains below, sequenced in a study of blood T cell repertoires in COVID-19. Produced via immunoSEQ multiplex PCR; TCRdb's table is partial and in-frame only. The repertoire includes 85,000 to 95,000 clones, about 91% of them detected once, and over 0.45% sits in the top ten. What was sequenced was peripheral blood. The receptors were gathered from a man aged 55 to 70 with acute or convalescent COVID-19.

The V call is TRBV15, the J call TRBJ2-7; 7 bases agree with TRBD1. This CDR3 is 14 amino acids long. Germline V gene lookup returns CDR1 LNHNV and CDR2 YYDKDF (reference sequence). V lost 0 bases to trimming and J lost 1 base; unmatched junction nucleotides: 0. CDR3 sequence: CATSRDRGSYEQYF. CDR3 DNA: TGTGCCACCAGCAGAGACAGGGGGTCCTACGAGCAGTACTTC.

The chain uses TRBV30 and TRBJ2-1, with 13 nucleotides matching TRBD2. The CDR3 length is 16 residues. The trim removed 5 bases at V and 4 bases at J, leaving 8 bases unmatched. CDR1 and CDR2 (germline): GTSNPN, SVGIG (reference sequence). The CDR3, as DNA: TGTGCCTGGGCCCGTGGACTAGCGGGGGAATACAATGAGCAGTTCTTC. Protein product: CAWARGLAGEYNEQFF.

This clone was found a few times. The rearrangement joins TRBV7-9 to TRBJ1-6; 7 positions agree with TRBD1. Germline loops: CDR1 SEHNR, CDR2 FQNEAQ (reference sequence). Losses at the gene ends were 10 bases for V and 6 bases for J; bases not matched to a gene: 9. The CDR3 is 14 residues long. CDR3 sequence (DNA): TGTGCCATCAACGACAGGGCTAGTAATTCACCCCTCCACTTT. Residues: CAINDRASNSPLHF.

This clone turned up a few times. J is TRBJ2-5 and V is TRBV5-1; a weak D match, TRBD1 (6 bases). The germline gives CDR1 SGHRS, CDR2 YFSETQ. The germline V and J ends were trimmed by 2 bases and 0 bases, with 14 bases remaining between them. The length of the CDR3 is 16 residues. CDR3 protein: CASSLSTGTYQETQYF. For the CDR3, the DNA is TGCGCCAGCAGCTTATCCACGGGGACATACCAAGAGACCCAGTACTTC.

The CDR3 nucleotides are TGTGCCAGCAGCCAGAAGGGGCAGTACACTGAAGCTTTCTTT. This encodes CASSQKGQYTEAFF. The V call is TRBV3-1 (or the pseudogene TRBV3-2), the J call TRBJ1-1, with D possibly being TRBD1 (5 bases). The V end lost 3 bases, the J end lost 3 bases, and 11 bases lay between the germline ends. Germline CDR1 is LGHDT and CDR2 is YNNKEL (reference sequence). CDR3 size: 14 residues.

The rearrangement links TRBV27 to TRBJ2-7, with D possibly TRBD1 on 6 matching bases. V was cut by 0 bases and J by 4 bases, with 16 bases left in between. This CDR3 spans 16 amino acids. CDR1 is MNHEY and CDR2 is SMNVEV in the germline V gene (reference sequence). The CDR3 region is CASSLSLRGTQYEQYF. Written as DNA, the CDR3 is TGTGCCAGCAGTTTATCACTACGAGGGACACAATACGAGCAGTACTTC.